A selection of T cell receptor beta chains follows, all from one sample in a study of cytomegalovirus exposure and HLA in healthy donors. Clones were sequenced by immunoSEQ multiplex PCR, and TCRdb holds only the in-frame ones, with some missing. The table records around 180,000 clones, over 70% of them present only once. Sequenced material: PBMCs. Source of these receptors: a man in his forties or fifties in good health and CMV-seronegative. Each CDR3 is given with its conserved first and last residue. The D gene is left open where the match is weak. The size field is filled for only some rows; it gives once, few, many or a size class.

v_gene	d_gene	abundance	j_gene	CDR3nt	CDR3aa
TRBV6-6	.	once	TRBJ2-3	TGTGCCAGCAGCCCCGGACAGAACACAGATACGCAGTATTTT	CASSPGQNTDTQYF
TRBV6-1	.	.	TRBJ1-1	TGTGCCAGCAGTGAGACGGCCGGGGGGACTGAAGCTTTCTTT	CASSETAGGTEAFF
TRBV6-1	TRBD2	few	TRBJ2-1	TGTGCCAGCAGTGAGAGGAGGCGGGCTAGCGGGGGTAATGAGCAGTTCTTC	CASSERRRASGGNEQFF
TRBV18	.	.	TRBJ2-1	TGTGCCAGCTCACCCGACAGGAACAATGAGCAGTTCTTC	CASSPDRNNEQFF
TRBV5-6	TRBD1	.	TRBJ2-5	TGTGCCAGCAGCTTGAGGGACAGGGTTTTAAAGACCCAGTACTTC	CASSLRDRVLKTQYF
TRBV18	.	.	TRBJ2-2	TGTGCCAGCTCACCACAAGCTGGCGGGGAGCTGTTTTTT	CASSPQAGGELFF
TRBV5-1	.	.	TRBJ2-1	TGCGCCAGCAGCTTGGAAGGGGGGGTAGTCAATGAGCAGTTCTTC	CASSLEGGVVNEQFF
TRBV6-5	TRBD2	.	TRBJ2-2	TGTGCCAGCCGGACTAGCGTTTCAACCGGGGAGCTGTTTTTT	CASRTSVSTGELFF
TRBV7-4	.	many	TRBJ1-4	TGTGCCAGCAGCTCTAGGGAGACTAATGAAAAACTGTTTTTT	CASSSRETNEKLFF
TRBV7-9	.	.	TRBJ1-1	TGTGCCAGCAGCTTAGGGACTAGAGGCACTGAAGCTTTCTTT	CASSLGTRGTEAFF
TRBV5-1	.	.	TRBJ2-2	TGCGCCAGCAGCTTGCGGGGGGCGAGGCTGTACACCGGGGAGCTGTTTTTT	CASSLRGARLYTGELFF
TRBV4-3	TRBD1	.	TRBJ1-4	TGCGCCAGCAGCCAACCCGGGACAGGTCCTGAAAAACTGTTTTTT	CASSQPGTGPEKLFF
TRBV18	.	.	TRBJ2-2	TGTGCCAGCTCACAGTCCGGGACATACAACACCGCCGGGGAGCTGTTTTTT	CASSQSGTYNTAGELFF
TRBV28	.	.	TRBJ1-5	TGTGCCAGCTCCACCTTAGGGGATCCCAATCAGCCCCAGCATTTT	CASSTLGDPNQPQHF
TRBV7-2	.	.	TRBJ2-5	TGTGCCAGCAGCTTACGGGGACAATACCAAGAGACCCAGTACTTC	CASSLRGQYQETQYF
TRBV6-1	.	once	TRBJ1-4	TGTGCCAGCAGTGACAGGGAGGTGAAAGGGGCAACTAATGAAAAACTGTTTTTT	CASSDREVKGATNEKLFF